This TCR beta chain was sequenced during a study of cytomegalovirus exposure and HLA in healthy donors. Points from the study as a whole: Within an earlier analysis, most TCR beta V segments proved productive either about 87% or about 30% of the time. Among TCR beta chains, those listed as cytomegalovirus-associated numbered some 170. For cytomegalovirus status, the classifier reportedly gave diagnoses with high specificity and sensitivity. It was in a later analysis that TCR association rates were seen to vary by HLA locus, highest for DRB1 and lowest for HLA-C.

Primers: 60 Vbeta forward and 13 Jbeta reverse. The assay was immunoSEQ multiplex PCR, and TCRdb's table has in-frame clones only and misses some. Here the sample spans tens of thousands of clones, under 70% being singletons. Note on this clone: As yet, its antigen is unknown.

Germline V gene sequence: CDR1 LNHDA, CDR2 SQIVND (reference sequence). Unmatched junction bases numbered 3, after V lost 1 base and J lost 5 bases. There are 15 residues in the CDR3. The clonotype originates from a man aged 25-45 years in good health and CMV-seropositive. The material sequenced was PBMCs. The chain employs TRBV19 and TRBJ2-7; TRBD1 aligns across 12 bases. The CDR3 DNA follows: TGTGCCAGTAGTATAGGTGGGACAGGGGGCGACGAGCAGTACTTC. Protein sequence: CASSIGGTGGDEQYF. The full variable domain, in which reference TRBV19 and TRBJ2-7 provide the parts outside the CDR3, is DGGITQSPKYLFRKEGQNVTLSCEQNLNHDAMYWYRQDPGQGLRLIYYSQIVNDFQKGDIAEGYSVSREKKESFPLTVTSAQKNPTAFYLCASSIGGTGGDEQYFGPGTRLTVT.